This passage covers 28 T cell receptor beta chains from one sample sequenced in a study of CD4 T cells in relation to SARS-CoV-2 and coronaviruses. The method was immunoSEQ multiplex PCR; TCRdb's version includes in-frame clones alone and lacks a portion of them. The sample lists about 36,000 clones, 75% to 85% occurring once. These receptors lack a known antigen. What was sequenced was memory CD4+ T cells from PBMCs, cultured in vitro. All receptors come from an adult with COVID-19.

This clone appeared a single time. The J gene is TRBJ1-6, the V gene TRBV28; 8 bases agree with TRBD1. The length of the CDR3 is 15 residues. V lost 6 bases, J lost 9 bases, and 10 bases stayed unmatched. Germline V gene lookup returns CDR1 MDHEN and CDR2 SYDVKM. This CDR3 reads CASSDSTGGFSPLHF. The CDR3 coding sequence is TGTGCCAGCAGCGATAGTACAGGGGGTTTTTCACCCCTCCACTTT.

The rearrangement uses TRBV5-4 and TRBJ1-3; unclear D gene. Germline CDR1 reads SGHNT; CDR2 reads YYREEE (reference sequence). Trimming took off 2 bases at V and 7 bases at J, with 13 bases between the two ends. The CDR3 contains 14 residues. CDR3 protein: CASSLYQLRNTIYF. CDR3 DNA: TGTGCCAGCAGCTTATATCAGCTCCGGAACACCATATATTTT.

Written as DNA, the CDR3 is TGTGCCAGCAGCTTGGGACAGACCTACGAGCAGTACTTC. It specifies CASSLGQTYEQYF. J is TRBJ2-7 and V is TRBV12-3 or TRBV12-4; 7 bases line up with TRBD1. The CDR3 is 13 amino acids. Trimming at V came to 6 bases and at J to 2 bases, leaving 4 bases not matched to a gene.

The genes are TRBV2 and TRBJ1-1; the D is unclear. The CDR3 totals 13 residues. Germline V gene data show CDR1 as SNHLY and CDR2 as FYNNEI. Trimming took 5 bases from V and 1 from J, leaving 8 bases between them. The CDR3 nucleotides are TGTGCCAGCAGTCACGCGGAGAACACTGAAGCTTTCTTT. It encodes CASSHAENTEAFF.

This clone was counted between two and nine times. The chain couples TRBV4-2 to TRBJ1-1; weak D call: TRBD1 (5 bases). The CDR3 spans 16 residues. The germline V gene has CDR1 LGHNA and CDR2 YNFKEQ. Trimming took 0 bases from V and 1 from J, leaving 12 bases between them. The CDR3 DNA sequence: TGTGCCAGCAGCCAAGATATGAGGGGAGAGAACACTGAAGCTTTCTTT. Amino acids: CASSQDMRGENTEAFF.

The chain carries TRBV27 and TRBJ2-7, with TRBD1 as a possible D gene (6 bases). Germline values: CDR1 MNHEY, CDR2 SMNVEV (reference sequence). The CDR3 sequence is 14 residues long. V shed 8 bases and J shed 9 bases, with 23 bases lying between them. The CDR3: CASRPNSNTGWQYF. As DNA, the CDR3 is TGTGCCAGCCGCCCTAACAGCAATACAGGGTGGCAGTACTTC.

The chain couples TRBV2 to TRBJ2-5, with D possibly being TRBD1 (5 bases). Germline CDR1 and CDR2: SNHLY and FYNNEI. This CDR3 region has 12 residues. Trimming cost V 1 base and J 8 bases, with 8 bases left between them. The chain's CDR3 is CASSEEQGTQYF. In DNA, the CDR3 is TGTGCCAGCAGTGAAGAGCAGGGAACCCAGTACTTC.

The chain couples TRBV5-6 to TRBJ1-5, with D uncertain. V shed 0 bases and J shed 0 bases, with 10 bases lying between them. CDR1 and CDR2 (germline): SGHDT, YYEEEE. This CDR3 region has 16 residues. The CDR3, as DNA: TGTGCCAGCAGCTTGGGAGGACCCCTTAGCAATCAGCCCCAGCATTTT. Translating it yields CASSLGGPLSNQPQHF.

The V and J genes are TRBV7-2 and TRBJ2-1; TRBD1 matches at 7 bases. The CDR3 sequence is 15 residues long. Trimming removed 8 bases from V and 7 bases from J; junction bases left unmatched: 14. The germline gives CDR1 SGHTA, CDR2 FQGNSA. The CDR3 is CASSVAGGPGNEQFF. The CDR3 nucleotides are TGTGCCAGCTCAGTTGCAGGGGGTCCTGGGAATGAGCAGTTCTTC.

The chain couples TRBV28 to TRBJ2-6; 9 nucleotides line up with TRBD1. CDR3 length: 19 amino acids. V dropped 3 bases and J dropped 1; count of bases not matched to a gene: 10. The germline CDR1 and CDR2 sequences are MDHEN and SYDVKM. The CDR3 spells CASSFLSGTGLSGANVLTF. The CDR3 DNA follows: TGTGCCAGCAGTTTTTTATCCGGGACAGGGTTGTCTGGGGCCAACGTCCTGACTTTC. Based on the CDR3 plus reference TRBV28 and TRBJ2-6, the full variable domain is DVKVTQSSRYLVKRTGEKVFLECVQDMDHENMFWYRQDPGLGLRLIYFSYDVKMKEKGDIPEGYSVSREKKERFSLILESASTNQTSMYLCASSFLSGTGLSGANVLTFGAGSRLTVL.

J is TRBJ1-5 and V is TRBV18; D call uncertain. The CDR3 length is 16 residues. Germline V gene data show CDR1 as KGHSH and CDR2 as LQKENI. With 4 bases removed from V and 5 bases from J, the gap between germline ends came to 18 bases. CDR3 in DNA: TGTGCCAGCTCACTTAACGCGGGGAGGTACCATCAGCCCCAGCATTTT. It codes for CASSLNAGRYHQPQHF.

The chain has TRBV28 and TRBJ1-6; D is undetermined. Germline loops: CDR1 MDHEN, CDR2 SYDVKM. CDR3 length equals 12 residues. With 7 bases removed from V and 8 bases from J, the gap between germline ends came to 9 bases. CDR3 residues: CASTDRYSPLHF. The CDR3 DNA reads as TGTGCCAGCACCGATCGATATTCACCCCTCCACTTT.

V gene TRBV30 combines with J gene TRBJ2-7; D gene uncertain. Germline V gene lookup returns CDR1 GTSNPN and CDR2 SVGIG (reference sequence). Between the trimmed V and J ends, which lost 2 bases and 0 bases, there was a span of 35 bases. The CDR3 sequence is 22 residues long. As DNA, the CDR3 is TGTGCCTGGAGTCCACTCCTGGTGGTGTATGGTTCAAATCAGGAGAACTCCTACGAGCAGTACTTC. Translated: CAWSPLLVVYGSNQENSYEQYF. Based on the CDR3 plus reference TRBV30 and TRBJ2-7, the full variable domain is SQTIHQWPATLVQPVGSPLSLECTVEGTSNPNLYWYRQAAGRGLQLLFYSVGIGQISSEVPQNLSASRPQDRQFILSSKKLLLSDSGFYLCAWSPLLVVYGSNQENSYEQYFGPGTRLTVT.

This clone was detected a few times. This chain joins TRBV6-6 and TRBJ2-3; no firm D call. Trimming took 6 bases from V and 2 from J, leaving 18 bases between them. This CDR3 has 16 amino acids. From germline, CDR1 is MNHNY and CDR2 SVGAGI (reference sequence). CDR3: CASSQRMGQNTDTQYF. DNA for the CDR3: TGTGCCAGCAGCCAGAGAATGGGCCAGAACACAGATACGCAGTATTTT.

This clone was seen a single time. The chain links TRBV29-1 to TRBJ1-2; D is uncertain. CDR1 and CDR2 from the germline V gene are SQVTM and ANQGSEA. With 7 bases removed from V and 8 bases from J, the gap between germline ends came to 14 bases. This CDR3 is built from 11 residues. The CDR3 DNA follows: TGCAGCGCGGCGGGTGCGGGGGGCTACACCTTC. It specifies CSAAGAGGYTF.

This rearrangement joins TRBV7-9 to TRBJ2-1; 12 nucleotides agree with TRBD2. This CDR3 is built from 18 residues. The germline CDR1 and CDR2 sequences are SEHNR and FQNEAQ (reference sequence). Trimming cost V 5 bases and J 6 bases; bases outside gene matches: 14. The CDR3 sequence is CASSRVPGLAGTSNEQFF. The DNA for the CDR3 is TGTGCCAGCAGCCGAGTCCCGGGACTAGCGGGTACAAGCAATGAGCAGTTCTTC.

This chain links TRBV27 with TRBJ1-6; perhaps TRBD1 as D (6 bases). V was pared by 4 bases and J by 4 bases, with 14 bases between. The germline gives CDR1 MNHEY, CDR2 SMNVEV (reference sequence). This CDR3 is 16 amino acids long. CDR3 DNA sequence: TGTGCCAGCAGTTGGGGGCTGCCCAGTTATAATTCACCCCTCCACTTT. The encoded protein is CASSWGLPSYNSPLHF.

The chain couples TRBV18 to TRBJ2-3; 8 nucleotides agree with TRBD1. With 4 bases clipped from V and 2 bases from J, the junction kept 5 bases outside the gene matches. CDR3 length equals 15 residues. The germline CDR1 and CDR2 sequences are KGHSH and LQKENI. The CDR3, as DNA: TGTGCCAGCTCACACACAGGGGGGCACACAGATACGCAGTATTTT. Amino acid sequence: CASSHTGGHTDTQYF.

V gene TRBV5-6 combines with J gene TRBJ2-1; D might be TRBD2 (6 bases). The CDR3 has 15 residues. V was clipped by 5 bases and J by 6 bases, with 18 bases between them. Germline CDR1 and CDR2: SGHDT and YYEEEE. The CDR3 DNA sequence: TGTGCCAGCAGACGACGGGAGTATCGGGGCAATGAGCAGTTCTTC. This encodes CASRRREYRGNEQFF.

The chain combines TRBV11-2 with TRBJ2-7, with a tentative D call TRBD2 (11 bases). V was pared by 5 bases and J by 2 bases, with 28 bases between. CDR1 and CDR2 from the germline V gene are SGHAT and FQNNGV. This CDR3 contains 19 residues. CDR3 DNA sequence: TGTGCCAGCAGCCAGATCCGGGACAGGGGACTAGCGGCTACCTACGAGCAGTACTTC. Its translation is CASSQIRDRGLAATYEQYF.

The chain has TRBV3-1 (or the pseudogene TRBV3-2) and TRBJ1-1; 8 nucleotides agree with TRBD1. This CDR3 has 15 residues. Looked up from germline, CDR1 is LGHDT and CDR2 is YNNKEL (reference sequence). The trim removed 3 bases at V and 0 bases at J, leaving 3 bases unmatched. The CDR3 spells CASSQLDRVNTEAFF. The CDR3, as DNA: TGTGCCAGCAGCCAGTTGGACAGGGTGAACACTGAAGCTTTCTTT.

This chain joins TRBV5-1 and TRBJ2-2; D might be TRBD2 (6 bases). In germline, CDR1 is SGHRS, CDR2 YFSETQ. Trimming removed 3 bases from V and 8 bases from J, with 11 bases in between. This CDR3 comprises 13 residues. This CDR3 reads CASSWDLAGELFF. Written as DNA, the CDR3 is TGCGCCAGCAGCTGGGACTTAGCGGGGGAGCTGTTTTTT.

The chain has TRBV19 and TRBJ1-5, with a tentative D call TRBD1 (5 bases). This CDR3 has 17 amino acids. V was clipped by 5 bases and J by 0 bases, with 17 bases between them. Germline V gene lookup returns CDR1 LNHDA and CDR2 SQIVND (reference sequence). In DNA form, the CDR3 reads TGTGCCAGTAGTTATAGAGTCGGGGGTCATAGCAATCAGCCCCAGCATTTT. Protein sequence: CASSYRVGGHSNQPQHF.

The chain joins TRBV3-1 (or the pseudogene TRBV3-2) to TRBJ1-3, with TRBD1 matching over 9 bases. CDR1 LGHDT and CDR2 YNNKEL come from the germline V gene (reference sequence). CDR3 length equals 16 residues. V lost 6 bases, J lost 2 bases, and 8 bases stayed unmatched. This chain's CDR3 is CASRDRGSVAGNTIYF. The DNA for the CDR3 is TGTGCCAGCAGGGACAGGGGTTCGGTCGCTGGAAACACCATATATTTT.

This clone was observed a handful of times. V and J are TRBV28 and TRBJ2-2; 10 nucleotides agree with TRBD1. V shed 4 bases, J shed 3 bases, and the junction held 2 bases outside the gene matches. The CDR3 has 15 amino acids. Per the germline V gene, CDR1 is MDHEN and CDR2 is SYDVKM. The CDR3 sequence: CASSSGTGDTGELFF. DNA for the CDR3: TGTGCCAGCAGTTCGGGGACAGGGGACACCGGGGAGCTGTTTTTT.

The chain recombines TRBV2 with TRBJ1-2, with 7 bases lining up with TRBD1. V trimming: 6 bases; J trimming: 5 bases; junction bases outside the gene matches: 3. The germline CDR1 and CDR2 sequences are SNHLY and FYNNEI. CDR3 length: 12 residues. In DNA, the CDR3 is TGTGCCAGCAGGGGCAGGGGGTATGGCTACACCTTC. The encoded protein is CASRGRGYGYTF.

This clone showed up just a few times. The rearrangement joins TRBV11-2 to TRBJ2-5, with 8 bases lining up with TRBD1. The CDR3 spans 15 residues. Germline V CDR1 and CDR2: SGHAT, FQNNGV. The V and J ends lost 6 bases and 2 bases, in that order; junction bases with no gene match: 8. The CDR3 protein is CASRLGTGSQETQYF. CDR3 DNA: TGTGCCAGCAGGTTGGGGACAGGCAGTCAAGAGACCCAGTACTTC.

This clone was picked up one time. V gene TRBV7-3 combines with J gene TRBJ1-1; 9 bases agree with TRBD1. This CDR3 has 18 residues. Germline V gives CDR1 SGHTA, CDR2 FQGTGA. V gave up 0 bases and J gave up 6 bases; unmatched junction bases: 14. The DNA of the CDR3 is TGTGCCAGCAGCTTAACAAACAGGGGGCGGGGGGCCCATTCTGAAGCTTTCTTT. Its translation is CASSLTNRGRGAHSEAFF. Combining the CDR3 with reference TRBV7-3 and TRBJ1-1 gives the whole variable domain GAGVSQTPSNKVTEKGKYVELRCDPISGHTALYWYRQSLGQGPEFLIYFQGTGAADDSGLPNDRFFAVRPEGSVSTLKIQRTERGDSAVYLCASSLTNRGRGAHSEAFFGQGTRLTVV.